The next 22 T cell receptor beta chains were all read from a single sample in a study of T-cell memory formation after mild COVID-19 (dated by TCRdb to the early 2020s). The library was prepared using 5' RACE. Sequencer: Illumina NovaSeq 6000. TCRdb reprocessed the public reads (quality trimming at Q25 with fastp, clone calling with MiXCR) and kept in-frame beta chains. Under each unique CDR3 protein, matching rows form one entry showing the most common genes and DNA. Recorded for this sample are 400,000 to 500,000 distinct CDR3 sequences; 15% to 25% of them occurred a single time. The top ten clonotypes cover 8.4% of the sample. Material for sequencing was PBMCs or a T cell subset sorted from them (not recorded which). The origin of the receptors is an adult woman who had mild COVID-19 (a few samples of this study predate the infection). The sample titles of this study are shuffled in the database, so cell type and time point are left out; the donor was told from shared clones.

This chain links TRBV6-5 with TRBJ2-3; 7 positions match TRBD2. The CDR3 is made up of 15 amino acids. V shed 2 bases, J shed 5 bases, and the junction held 7 bases outside the gene matches. Germline CDR1 reads MNHEY; CDR2 reads SVGAGI. CDR3 in amino acids: CASSYGGRGKDTQYF. CDR3 DNA sequence: TGTGCCAGCAGTTACGGCGGGAGAGGGAAAGATACGCAGTATTTT.

This clonotype was seen only a few times. The CDR3 DNA reads TGTGCCAGCAGCTTAGGCAGGGGACCCGATCTAGGAAATGAGCAGTTCTTC. Amino acid sequence: CASSLGRGPDLGNEQFF. V is TRBV7-9 and J is TRBJ2-1; D is possibly TRBD1 (6 bases). Germline V CDR1 and CDR2: SEHNR, FQNEAQ (reference sequence). The V end was cut by 1 base, the J end by 7 bases, with 20 bases between. CDR3 size: 17 residues.

The gene calls are TRBV2 and TRBJ1-5; TRBD1 is a possible D gene (5 bases). Germline assignment: CDR1 SNHLY and CDR2 FYNNEI. V gave up 1 base and J gave up 4 bases, with 5 bases separating them. The CDR3 contains 13 residues. This CDR3 reads CASSEEGNQPQHF. DNA of the CDR3: TGTGCCAGCAGTGAAGAGGGGAATCAGCCCCAGCATTTT.

J is TRBJ2-1 and V is TRBV11-2; the D is unclear. CDR1 is SGHAT and CDR2 is FQNNGV in the germline V gene. Deletions cut 11 bases from V and 9 bases from J, with 14 bases between. The CDR3 sequence is 11 residues long. The CDR3 loop reads CAVRGEVEQFF. The CDR3, as DNA: TGTGCCGTCCGAGGCGAGGTTGAGCAGTTCTTC.

This clonotype was found a few times. The V and J genes are TRBV6-6 and TRBJ1-4, with 7 bases fitting TRBD1. CDR1 MNHNY and CDR2 SVGAGI come from the germline V gene (reference sequence). Germline trimming cut 6 bases from V and 6 bases from J; bases unmatched to any gene: 7. The CDR3 is 14 residues long. CDR3 in DNA: TGTGCCAGCAGGGACACAGGGGTCCATGAAAAACTGTTTTTT. Translating it yields CASRDTGVHEKLFF.

This clonotype was counted only a few times. The V call is TRBV3-1, the J call TRBJ1-2; D uncertain. CDR1 and CDR2 from the germline V gene are LGHDT and YNNKEL (reference sequence). The CDR3 totals 14 residues. V lost 4 bases, J lost 2 bases, and 11 bases lay in between. CDR3 loop: CASSPRAVNYGYTF. CDR3 sequence (DNA): TGTGCCAGCAGCCCCCGCGCCGTGAACTATGGCTACACCTTC.

The chain employs TRBV7-2 and TRBJ2-5, with 11 bases that match TRBD1. The CDR3 is 15 residues long. Germline-derived CDR1 and CDR2 are SGHTA and FQGNSA. V dropped 5 bases and J dropped 7; count of bases not matched to a gene: 9. The CDR3 nucleotides are TGTGCCAGCAGCCCCAACCTTGGGACAGGGGGGACCCAGTACTTC. Its translation: CASSPNLGTGGTQYF.

The V gene is TRBV19, the J gene TRBJ2-1; 7 bases agree with TRBD2. CDR3 size: 17 residues. Germline V CDR1 and CDR2: LNHDA, SQIVND (reference sequence). Trimming at V came to 6 bases and at J to 2 bases, leaving 13 bases not matched to a gene. The CDR3 loop is CASSLLRIGLAYNEQFF. The DNA of the CDR3 is TGTGCCAGTAGCCTCCTCCGAATAGGACTAGCCTACAATGAGCAGTTCTTC.

The rearrangement links TRBV7-2 to TRBJ2-1; no reliable D call. Per germline, CDR1 SGHTA and CDR2 FQGNSA. This CDR3 is built from 13 residues. Trimming cost V 4 bases and J 6 bases, with 10 bases left between them. In DNA form, the CDR3 reads TGTGCCAGCAGCTCCAGGTGGTCCAATGAGCAGTTCTTC. It yields the protein CASSSRWSNEQFF.

This clonotype has more than one count but fewer than ten. The chain links TRBV5-1 to TRBJ2-7, with TRBD1 as a possible D gene (5 bases). The CDR3 sequence is 14 residues long. Per the germline V gene, CDR1 is SGHRS and CDR2 is YFSETQ. V dropped 4 bases and J dropped 7 bases, with 18 bases sitting between them. For the CDR3, the DNA is TGCGCCAGCAGCCCCGGACACACCGTTGTGGAGCAGTACTTC. It specifies CASSPGHTVVEQYF. The full variable domain, its missing parts supplied by reference TRBV5-1 and TRBJ2-7, is KAGVTQTPRYLIKTRGQQVTLSCSPISGHRSVSWYQQTPGQGLQFLFEYFSETQRNKGNFPGRFSGRQFSNSRSEMNVSTLELGDSALYLCASSPGHTVVEQYFGPGTRLTVT.

The chain is built from TRBV4-1 and TRBJ2-5; 13 positions agree with TRBD2. The germline V gene encodes CDR1 MGHRA and CDR2 YSYEKL. V shed 4 bases, J shed 3 bases, and the junction held 5 bases outside the gene matches. The CDR3 spans 16 residues. The CDR3 loop is CASSPRLAGGEETQYF. CDR3 in DNA: TGCGCCAGCAGCCCACGACTAGCGGGGGGCGAAGAGACCCAGTACTTC.

J is TRBJ2-5 and V is TRBV9, with D possibly TRBD1 on 6 matching bases. In germline, CDR1 is SGDLS, CDR2 YYNGEE. The length of the CDR3 is 17 residues. V was clipped by 4 bases and J by 4 bases, with 23 bases between them. CDR3 sequence (DNA): TGTGCCAGCAGCCCAGGGGAAGCGTGGTTAGGGGGAGAGACCCAGTACTTC. It yields the protein CASSPGEAWLGGETQYF.

V and J are TRBV7-2 and TRBJ1-2; 12 nucleotides line up with TRBD1. V shed 8 bases and J 6 bases; nucleotides not matched to a gene: 7. Germline V gene lookup returns CDR1 SGHTA and CDR2 FQGNSA. This CDR3 is 14 amino acids long. CDR3 in amino acids: CASRGQGAMDGYTF. Here the CDR3 DNA reads TGTGCCAGCCGGGGACAGGGGGCTATGGATGGCTACACCTTC. Supplemented by reference TRBV7-2 and TRBJ1-2, the full variable domain reads GAGVSQSPSNKVTEKGKDVELRCDPISGHTALYWYRQSLGQGLEFLIYFQGNSAPDKSGLPSDRFSAERTGGSVSTLTIQRTQQEDSAVYLCASRGQGAMDGYTFGSGTRLTVV.

This clonotype has only a few counts. The chain has TRBV25-1 and TRBJ2-6, with D unresolved. The CDR3 consists of 18 residues. Trimming took off 3 bases at V and 0 bases at J, with 15 bases between the two ends. Germline V gene sequence: CDR1 MGHDK, CDR2 SYGVNS. The CDR3 nucleotides read TGTGCCAGCAGTGATGGGATCCGGCGCTTCTCTGGGGCCAACGTCCTGACTTTC. Its translation is CASSDGIRRFSGANVLTF.

The chain employs TRBV6-5 and TRBJ1-1, with a tentative D call TRBD1 (6 bases). Trimming took 7 bases from V and 0 from J, leaving 12 bases between them. Germline V gene sequence: CDR1 MNHEY, CDR2 SVGAGI. The CDR3 extends over 14 amino acids. CDR3 amino acids: CASTDYRVNTEAFF. The CDR3 DNA reads TGTGCCAGCACCGACTACAGGGTGAACACTGAAGCTTTCTTT.

This clonotype was picked up a small number of times. This chain connects TRBV6-6 to TRBJ1-4, with D possibly matching TRBD1 (6 bases). The germline V gene encodes CDR1 MNHNY and CDR2 SVGAGI (reference sequence). This CDR3 region has 17 residues. Trimming cost V 2 bases and J 0 bases, with 13 bases left between them. The CDR3 sequence: CASSYIRTAATNEKLFF. The CDR3 DNA reads TGTGCCAGCAGTTACATACGGACAGCTGCAACTAATGAAAAACTGTTTTTT.

This clonotype was counted a few times. The chain couples TRBV5-1 to TRBJ2-3; D is tentatively TRBD1 or TRBD2 (5 bases each). The CDR3 is 14 amino acids. The V end was cut by 1 base, the J end by 4 bases, with 10 bases between. CDR1 and CDR2 (germline): SGHRS, YFSETQ. CDR3 protein: CASSLPGRADTQYF. Written as DNA, the CDR3 is TGCGCCAGCAGCTTGCCAGGGAGAGCAGATACGCAGTATTTT.

The chain combines TRBV15 with TRBJ2-1; D unresolved. Per germline, CDR1 LNHNV and CDR2 YYDKDF (reference sequence). The ends were cut back, 0 bases at V and 7 bases at J, with 10 bases in the middle. There are 14 residues in the CDR3. CDR3 sequence: CATSRDKVGNEQFF. In nucleotides, the CDR3 is TGTGCCACCAGCAGAGATAAGGTGGGGAATGAGCAGTTCTTC.

V gene TRBV11-2 combines with J gene TRBJ1-2, with 7 bases aligning to TRBD1. The CDR3 totals 17 residues. The germline V gene encodes CDR1 SGHAT and CDR2 FQNNGV. Trimming at V came to 2 bases and at J to 4 bases, leaving 13 bases not matched to a gene. CDR3 nucleotide sequence: TGTGCCAGCAGCTTAACCCTTTCGCCGAGACAGGGCTATGGCTACACCTTC. Amino acid sequence: CASSLTLSPRQGYGYTF.

This clonotype was counted only a few times. This chain links TRBV12-3 or TRBV12-4 with TRBJ2-5; TRBD2 matches at 14 bases. Germline trimming cut 6 bases from V and 1 base from J; bases unmatched to any gene: 16. The CDR3 runs 20 residues. The CDR3 DNA reads TGTGCCAGCAGACGGACAGGAGGGACTAGCGGGAGTCACCTCCAAGAGACCCAGTACTTC. This translates into CASRRTGGTSGSHLQETQYF.

V usage is TRBV6-6 and J usage is TRBJ2-7; D is ambiguous. CDR1 is MNHNY and CDR2 is SVGAGI in the germline V gene (reference sequence). Trimming shortened V by 7 bases and J by 3 bases, and 16 bases separated the two germline ends. This CDR3 spans 14 amino acids. The CDR3 DNA reads TGTGCCAGCACCTTTTACTCCCCCGGCTACGAGCAGTACTTC. The encoded protein is CASTFYSPGYEQYF.

The chain links TRBV7-8 to TRBJ2-7; possible D gene TRBD1, 5 bases. Germline CDR1 is SGHVS and CDR2 is FQNEAQ. The CDR3 is 15 amino acids. The V and J ends lost 3 bases and 2 bases respectively, with 14 bases between them. CDR3 region: CASSFVFDRAYEQYF. CDR3 nucleotide sequence: TGTGCCAGCAGCTTCGTGTTCGACAGAGCCTACGAGCAGTACTTC.